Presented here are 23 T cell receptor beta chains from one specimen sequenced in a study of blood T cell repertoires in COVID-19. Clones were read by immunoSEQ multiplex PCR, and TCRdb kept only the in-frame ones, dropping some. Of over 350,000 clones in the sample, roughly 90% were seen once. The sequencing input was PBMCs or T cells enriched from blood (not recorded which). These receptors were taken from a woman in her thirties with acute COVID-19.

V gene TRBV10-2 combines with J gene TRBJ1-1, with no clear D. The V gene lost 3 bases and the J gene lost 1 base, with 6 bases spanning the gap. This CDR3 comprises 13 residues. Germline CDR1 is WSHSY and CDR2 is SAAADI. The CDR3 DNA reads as TGCGCCAGCAGTGAATTGAGGAACACTGAAGCTTTCTTT. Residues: CASSELRNTEAFF.

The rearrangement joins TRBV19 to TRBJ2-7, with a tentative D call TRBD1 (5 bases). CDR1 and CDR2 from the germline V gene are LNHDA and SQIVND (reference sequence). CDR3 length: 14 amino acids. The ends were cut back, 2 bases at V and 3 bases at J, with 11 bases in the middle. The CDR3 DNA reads TGTGCCAGTAGTATAACAGGAGCTTTCTACGAGCAGTACTTC. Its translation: CASSITGAFYEQYF.

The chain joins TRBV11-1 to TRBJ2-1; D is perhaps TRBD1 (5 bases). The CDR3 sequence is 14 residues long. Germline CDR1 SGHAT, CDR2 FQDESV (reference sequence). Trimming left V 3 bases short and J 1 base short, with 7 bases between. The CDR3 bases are TGTGCCAGCAGCTTTTCAGGGTCCTACAATGAGCAGTTCTTC. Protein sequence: CASSFSGSYNEQFF.

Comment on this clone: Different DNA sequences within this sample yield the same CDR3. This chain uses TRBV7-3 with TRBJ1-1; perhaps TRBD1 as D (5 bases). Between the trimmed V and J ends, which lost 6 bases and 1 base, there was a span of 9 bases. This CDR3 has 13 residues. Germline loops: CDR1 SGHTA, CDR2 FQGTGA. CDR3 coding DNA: TGTGCCAGCAGTCTACAGGAGAACACTGAAGCTTTCTTT. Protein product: CASSLQENTEAFF.

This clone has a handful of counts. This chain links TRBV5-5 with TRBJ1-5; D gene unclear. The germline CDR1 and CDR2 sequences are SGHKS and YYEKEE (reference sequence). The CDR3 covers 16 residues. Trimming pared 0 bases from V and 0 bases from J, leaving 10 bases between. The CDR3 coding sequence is TGTGCCAGCAGCTTGGGCGACAATCTTAGCAATCAGCCCCAGCATTTT. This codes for CASSLGDNLSNQPQHF.

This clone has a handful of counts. The CDR3 here is CASSMGPAGELFF. The CDR3 nucleotides are TGTGCCAGCAGTATGGGGCCCGCCGGGGAGCTGTTTTTT. The chain is built from TRBV12-3 or TRBV12-4 and TRBJ2-2; D is possibly TRBD1 (5 bases). V lost 5 bases, J lost 6 bases, and 10 bases lay in between. The CDR3 runs 13 residues.

The CDR3 DNA reads TGTGCCATCAGTGACTACAGGGGAATAGGAGATCAGCCCCAGCATTTT. It specifies CAISDYRGIGDQPQHF. V gene TRBV10-3 combines with J gene TRBJ1-5, with 7 bases matching TRBD1. Trimming removed 3 bases from V and 5 bases from J; junction bases left unmatched: 10. Germline V gives CDR1 ENHRY, CDR2 SYGVKD. The CDR3 contains 16 residues.

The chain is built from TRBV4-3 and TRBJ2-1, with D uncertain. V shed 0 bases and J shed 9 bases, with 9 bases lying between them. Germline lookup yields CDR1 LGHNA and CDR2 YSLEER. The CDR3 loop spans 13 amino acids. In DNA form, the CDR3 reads TGCGCCAGCAGCCAAGATCGGGTTGGTGAGCAGTTCTTC. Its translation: CASSQDRVGEQFF.

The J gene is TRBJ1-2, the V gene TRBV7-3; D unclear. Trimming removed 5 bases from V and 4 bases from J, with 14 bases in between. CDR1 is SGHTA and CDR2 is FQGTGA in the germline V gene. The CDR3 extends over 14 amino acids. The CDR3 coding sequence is TGTGCCAGCAGCCCTTCAGACGGACTCTATGGCTACACCTTC. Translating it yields CASSPSDGLYGYTF.

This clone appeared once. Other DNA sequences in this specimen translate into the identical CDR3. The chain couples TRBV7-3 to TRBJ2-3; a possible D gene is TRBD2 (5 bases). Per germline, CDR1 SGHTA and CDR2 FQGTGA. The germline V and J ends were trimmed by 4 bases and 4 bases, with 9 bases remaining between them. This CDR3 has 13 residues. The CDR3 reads CASSSGVSDTQYF. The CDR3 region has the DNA TGTGCCAGCAGCTCCGGGGTCTCAGATACGCAGTATTTT.

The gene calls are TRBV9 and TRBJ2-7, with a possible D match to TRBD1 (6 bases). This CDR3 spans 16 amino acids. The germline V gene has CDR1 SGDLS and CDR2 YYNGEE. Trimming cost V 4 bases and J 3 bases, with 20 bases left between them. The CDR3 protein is CASSPSGSGVDYEQYF. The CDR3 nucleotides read TGTGCCAGCAGCCCCTCCGGGTCAGGGGTCGACTACGAGCAGTACTTC.

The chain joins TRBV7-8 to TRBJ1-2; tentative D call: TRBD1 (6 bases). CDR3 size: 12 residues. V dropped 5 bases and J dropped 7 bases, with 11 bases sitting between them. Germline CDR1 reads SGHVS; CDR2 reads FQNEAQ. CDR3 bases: TGTGCCAGCAGCGAGGACAGTATTGGCTACACCTTC. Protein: CASSEDSIGYTF.

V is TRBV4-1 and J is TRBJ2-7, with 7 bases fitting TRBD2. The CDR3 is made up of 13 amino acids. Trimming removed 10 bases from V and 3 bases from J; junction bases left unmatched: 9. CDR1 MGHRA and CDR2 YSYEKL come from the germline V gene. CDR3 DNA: TGCGCCACCTACTGGACTAGAGACTACGAGCAGTACTTC. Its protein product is CATYWTRDYEQYF.

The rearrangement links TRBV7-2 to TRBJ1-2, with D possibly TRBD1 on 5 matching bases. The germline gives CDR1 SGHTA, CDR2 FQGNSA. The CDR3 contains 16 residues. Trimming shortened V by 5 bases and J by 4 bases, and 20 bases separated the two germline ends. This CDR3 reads CASSPKVGLLIYGYTF. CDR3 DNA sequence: TGTGCCAGCAGCCCCAAGGTGGGACTCCTTATCTATGGCTACACCTTC.

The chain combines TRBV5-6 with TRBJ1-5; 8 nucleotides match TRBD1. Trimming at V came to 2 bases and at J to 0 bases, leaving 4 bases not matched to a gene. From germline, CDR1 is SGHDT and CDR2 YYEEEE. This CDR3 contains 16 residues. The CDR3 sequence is CASSFGTGNSNQPQHF. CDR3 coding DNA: TGTGCCAGCAGCTTTGGGACAGGTAATAGCAATCAGCCCCAGCATTTT.

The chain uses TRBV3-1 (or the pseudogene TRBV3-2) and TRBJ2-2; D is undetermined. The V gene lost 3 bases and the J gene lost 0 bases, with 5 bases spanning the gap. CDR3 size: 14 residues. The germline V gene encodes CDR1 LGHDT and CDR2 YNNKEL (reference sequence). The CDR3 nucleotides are TGTGCCAGCAGCCAGTTTACGAACACCGGGGAGCTGTTTTTT. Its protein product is CASSQFTNTGELFF.

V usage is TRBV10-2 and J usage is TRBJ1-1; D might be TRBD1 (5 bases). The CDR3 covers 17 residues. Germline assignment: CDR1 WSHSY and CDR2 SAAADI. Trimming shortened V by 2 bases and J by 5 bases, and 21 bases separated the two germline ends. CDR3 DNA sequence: TGCGCCAGCAGTGAGAAGAGTCCTTACAGGCCCGATACTGAAGCTTTCTTT. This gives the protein CASSEKSPYRPDTEAFF.

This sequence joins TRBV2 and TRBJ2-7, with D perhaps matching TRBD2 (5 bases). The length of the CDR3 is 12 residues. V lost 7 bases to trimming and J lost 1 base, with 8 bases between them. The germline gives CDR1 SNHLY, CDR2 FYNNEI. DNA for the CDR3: TGTGCCAGCAACGAGGGTTCCTACGAGCAGTACTTC. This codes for CASNEGSYEQYF.

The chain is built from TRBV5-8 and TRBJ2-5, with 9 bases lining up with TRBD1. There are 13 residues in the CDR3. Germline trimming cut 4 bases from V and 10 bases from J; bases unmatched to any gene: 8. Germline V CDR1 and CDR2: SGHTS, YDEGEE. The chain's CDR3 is CASSQGQGRDQYF. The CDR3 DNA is TGTGCCAGCAGCCAGGGACAGGGCAGAGACCAGTACTTC.

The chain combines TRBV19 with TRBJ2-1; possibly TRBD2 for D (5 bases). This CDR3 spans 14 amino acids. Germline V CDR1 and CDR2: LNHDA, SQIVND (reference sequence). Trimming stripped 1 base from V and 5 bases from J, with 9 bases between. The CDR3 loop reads CASSIVSGNNEQFF. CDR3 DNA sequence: TGTGCCAGTAGTATAGTATCGGGGAACAATGAGCAGTTCTTC. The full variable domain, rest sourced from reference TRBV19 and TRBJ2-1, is DGGITQSPKYLFRKEGQNVTLSCEQNLNHDAMYWYRQDPGQGLRLIYYSQIVNDFQKGDIAEGYSVSREKKESFPLTVTSAQKNPTAFYLCASSIVSGNNEQFFGPGTRLTVL.

The CDR3 DNA reads TGTGCCAGCAGCTTGACTAGCGGGGCAGGTGAGCAGTTCTTC. It is translated as CASSLTSGAGEQFF. The J gene is TRBJ2-1, the V gene TRBV7-3, with 11 positions matching TRBD2. The CDR3 loop spans 14 amino acids. Germline CDR1 reads SGHTA; CDR2 reads FQGTGA. V was clipped by 3 bases and J by 9 bases; unmatched bases: 4.

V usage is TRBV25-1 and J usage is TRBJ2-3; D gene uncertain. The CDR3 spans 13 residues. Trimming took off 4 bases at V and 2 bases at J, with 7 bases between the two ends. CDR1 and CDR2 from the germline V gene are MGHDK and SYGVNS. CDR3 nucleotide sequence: TGTGCCAGCAGTGTGGCAATCACAGATACGCAGTATTTT. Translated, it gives CASSVAITDTQYF.

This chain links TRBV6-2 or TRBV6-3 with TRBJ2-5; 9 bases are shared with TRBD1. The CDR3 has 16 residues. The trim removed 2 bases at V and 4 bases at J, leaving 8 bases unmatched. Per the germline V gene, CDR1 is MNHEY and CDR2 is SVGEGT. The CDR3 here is CASSYNRGLVRETQYF. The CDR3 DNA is TGTGCCAGCAGTTACAACAGGGGGCTCGTTCGAGAGACCCAGTACTTC.